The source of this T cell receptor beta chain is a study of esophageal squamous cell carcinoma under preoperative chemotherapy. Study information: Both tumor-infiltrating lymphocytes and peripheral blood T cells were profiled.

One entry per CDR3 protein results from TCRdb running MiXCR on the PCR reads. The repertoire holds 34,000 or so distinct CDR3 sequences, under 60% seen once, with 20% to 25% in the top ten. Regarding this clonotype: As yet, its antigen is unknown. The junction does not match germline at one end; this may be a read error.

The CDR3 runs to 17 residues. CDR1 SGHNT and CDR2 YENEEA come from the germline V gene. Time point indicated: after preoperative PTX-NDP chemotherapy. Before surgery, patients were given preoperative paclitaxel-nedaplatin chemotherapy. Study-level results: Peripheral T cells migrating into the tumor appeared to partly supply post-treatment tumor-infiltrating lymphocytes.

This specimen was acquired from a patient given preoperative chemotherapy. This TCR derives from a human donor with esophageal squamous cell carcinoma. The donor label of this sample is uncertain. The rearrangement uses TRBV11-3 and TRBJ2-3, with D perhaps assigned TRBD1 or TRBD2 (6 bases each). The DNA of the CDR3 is TGTGCCAGCAGCGCGGAAGCCGGGGGCGGGAATGTAGAGACGCAGTATTTC. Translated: CASSAEAGGGNVETQYF. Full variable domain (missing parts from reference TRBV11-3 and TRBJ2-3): EAGVVQSPRYKIIEKKQPVAFWCNPISGHNTLYWYLQNLGQGPELLIRYENEEAVDDSQLPKDRFSAERLKGVDSTLKIQPAELGDSAVYLCASSAEAGGGNVETQYFGPGTRLTVL.